Listed below are T cell receptor beta chains from one sample, sequenced in a study of blood T cells in healthy people across ages. TCRdb processed the 5' RACE reads anew with MiXCR; each CDR3 protein has one entry. Of 1.5 million to 2 million distinct CDR3 sequences in the sample, around half were seen once. Sequencing was performed on blood. The origin of the receptors is a woman in her 40s in good health. CDR3s include the opening cysteine and the closing phenylalanine or tryptophan. Fields, in order: J gene, V gene, clone size, D gene, CDR3 protein, CDR3 DNA. The D gene is left open where the match is weak. Size is stated for part of the rows, as once, few or many counts, or as a class when the clone is expanded.

j_gene: TRBJ2-7; v_gene: TRBV5-1; abundance: once; d_gene: -; CDR3aa: CASSNQGYYEQYF; CDR3nt: TGCGCCAGCAGCAACCAGGGATACTACGAGCAGTACTTC
j_gene: TRBJ1-2; v_gene: TRBV29-1; abundance: -; d_gene: -; CDR3aa: CSVEVSGSYGYTF; CDR3nt: TGCAGCGTTGAAGTTTCGGGATCCTATGGCTACACCTTC
j_gene: TRBJ2-1; v_gene: TRBV6-5; abundance: few; d_gene: TRBD2; CDR3aa: CASSRPTSGGNNEQFF; CDR3nt: TGTGCCAGCAGTCGCCCGACTAGCGGGGGCAACAATGAGCAGTTCTTC
j_gene: TRBJ2-1; v_gene: TRBV27; abundance: -; d_gene: TRBD1; CDR3aa: CASSPSAGQVNNEQFF; CDR3nt: TGTGCCAGCAGTCCTTCTGCAGGACAGGTGAACAATGAGCAGTTCTTC
j_gene: TRBJ1-1; v_gene: TRBV9; abundance: -; d_gene: -; CDR3aa: CASSVLLGTEAFF; CDR3nt: TGTGCCAGCAGCGTATTGCTGGGCACTGAAGCTTTCTTT
j_gene: TRBJ1-2; v_gene: TRBV29-1; abundance: -; d_gene: -; CDR3aa: CSVEDFKFGEGRRVYGYTF; CDR3nt: TGCAGCGTTGAAGATTTTAAGTTCGGAGAGGGCCGGCGGGTGTATGGCTACACCTTC
j_gene: TRBJ1-1; v_gene: TRBV14; abundance: once; d_gene: TRBD1; CDR3aa: CASSQDERTGQSVTEAFF; CDR3nt: TGTGCCAGCAGCCAAGATGAAAGGACAGGGCAGTCGGTCACTGAAGCTTTCTTT
j_gene: TRBJ1-2; v_gene: TRBV10-2; abundance: -; d_gene: -; CDR3aa: CASRNGQGSTF; CDR3nt: TGCGCCAGCAGGAACGGGCAGGGAAGCACCTTC
j_gene: TRBJ2-1; v_gene: TRBV3-1; abundance: -; d_gene: -; CDR3aa: CASRRAGVSSYNEQFF; CDR3nt: TGTGCCAGCAGGCGCGCGGGTGTAAGCTCCTACAATGAGCAGTTCTTC
j_gene: TRBJ2-3; v_gene: TRBV7-2; abundance: -; d_gene: TRBD1; CDR3aa: CASSLTSGTGSTDTQYF; CDR3nt: TGTGCCAGCAGCTTAACTTCCGGGACAGGGAGCACAGATACGCAGTATTTT
j_gene: TRBJ2-7; v_gene: TRBV6-2/TRBV6-3; abundance: few; d_gene: -; CDR3aa: CASSYLPAIITGYEQYF; CDR3nt: TGTGCCAGCAGCTACCTCCCGGCAATTATCACGGGCTACGAGCAGTACTTC
j_gene: TRBJ2-7; v_gene: TRBV28; abundance: -; d_gene: TRBD1; CDR3aa: CASSPEWDRPGEQYF; CDR3nt: TGTGCCAGCAGTCCCGAATGGGACAGGCCGGGCGAGCAGTACTTC
j_gene: TRBJ2-5; v_gene: TRBV5-4; abundance: -; d_gene: -; CDR3aa: CASSVLEEGTQYF; CDR3nt: TGTGCCAGCAGCGTGCTGGAAGAAGGGACCCAGTACTTC
j_gene: TRBJ1-5; v_gene: TRBV4-3; abundance: -; d_gene: -; CDR3aa: CASSQVGQGNQPQHF; CDR3nt: TGCGCCAGCAGCCAAGTTGGGCAGGGTAATCAGCCCCAGCATTTT
j_gene: TRBJ2-5; v_gene: TRBV5-1; abundance: few; d_gene: -; CDR3aa: CASSLLGIQETQYF; CDR3nt: TGTGCCAGCAGTTTATTAGGGATCCAAGAGACCCAGTACTTC
j_gene: TRBJ1-5; v_gene: TRBV2; abundance: few; d_gene: -; CDR3aa: CASSVKQGIGNQPQHF; CDR3nt: TGTGCCAGCAGTGTAAAACAGGGAATAGGCAATCAGCCCCAGCATTTT
j_gene: TRBJ1-2; v_gene: TRBV6-2/TRBV6-3; abundance: few; d_gene: -; CDR3aa: CASSYADSRGYTF; CDR3nt: TGTGCCAGCAGTTACGCGGACAGTCGTGGCTACACCTTC
j_gene: TRBJ2-5; v_gene: TRBV28; abundance: -; d_gene: -; CDR3aa: CASSLTAYQETQYF; CDR3nt: TGTGCCAGCAGTTTAACAGCGTACCAAGAGACCCAGTACTTC
j_gene: TRBJ2-5; v_gene: TRBV2; abundance: -; d_gene: -; CDR3aa: CASSRMSQETQYF; CDR3nt: TGTGCCAGCAGCAGGATGTCCCAAGAGACCCAGTACTTC
j_gene: TRBJ2-1; v_gene: TRBV3-1; abundance: few; d_gene: TRBD2; CDR3aa: CASQRGDYNEQFF; CDR3nt: TGTGCCAGCCAGCGGGGGGACTACAATGAGCAGTTCTTC
j_gene: TRBJ2-5; v_gene: TRBV24-1; abundance: once; d_gene: -; CDR3aa: CATSETPQGDNEQYF; CDR3nt: TGTGCCACCAGTGAAACTCCACAGGGAGACAATGAGCAGTACTTC
j_gene: TRBJ2-1; v_gene: TRBV29-1; abundance: few; d_gene: TRBD1; CDR3aa: CSGDRGRNEQFF; CDR3nt: TGCAGCGGGGACAGGGGACGCAATGAGCAGTTCTTC
j_gene: TRBJ2-1; v_gene: TRBV6-1; abundance: -; d_gene: -; CDR3aa: CASSEERLLYNEQFF; CDR3nt: TGTGCCAGCAGTGAGGAGCGGCTACTCTACAATGAGCAGTTCTTC
j_gene: TRBJ2-1; v_gene: TRBV14; abundance: -; d_gene: TRBD1; CDR3aa: CASRTLLGDRQFF; CDR3nt: TGTGCCAGCAGAACGTTATTAGGGGACAGGCAGTTCTTC
j_gene: TRBJ1-1; v_gene: TRBV4-2; abundance: -; d_gene: -; CDR3aa: CASTSDTEAFF; CDR3nt: TGTGCCAGCACATCTGATACTGAAGCTTTCTTT
j_gene: TRBJ2-5; v_gene: TRBV28; abundance: once; d_gene: TRBD2; CDR3aa: CASKSLAGEETQYF; CDR3nt: TGTGCCAGCAAATCCCTGGCGGGGGAAGAGACCCAGTACTTC
j_gene: TRBJ2-5; v_gene: TRBV3-1; abundance: -; d_gene: TRBD2; CDR3aa: CASSQEWTSGAETQYF; CDR3nt: TGTGCCAGCAGCCAAGAATGGACTAGCGGGGCAGAGACCCAGTACTTC
j_gene: TRBJ1-5; v_gene: TRBV4-1; abundance: -; d_gene: -; CDR3aa: CASSQVRLLRNPPQHF; CDR3nt: TGCGCCAGCAGCCAAGTCCGTCTCCTTCGTAATCCGCCCCAGCATTTT
j_gene: TRBJ2-5; v_gene: TRBV9; abundance: -; d_gene: TRBD2; CDR3aa: CASSVLSSGIETQYF; CDR3nt: TGTGCCAGCAGCGTATTGTCTAGCGGGATAGAGACCCAGTACTTC
j_gene: TRBJ2-4; v_gene: TRBV12-3/TRBV12-4; abundance: -; d_gene: TRBD1; CDR3aa: CASSLVRQGGNIQYF; CDR3nt: TGTGCCAGCAGTTTAGTGAGACAGGGGGGAAACATTCAGTACTTC
j_gene: TRBJ2-7; v_gene: TRBV29-1; abundance: -; d_gene: -; CDR3aa: CSASPTGLGEQYF; CDR3nt: TGCAGCGCATCGCCCACAGGGCTCGGCGAGCAGTACTTC
j_gene: TRBJ2-3; v_gene: TRBV29-1; abundance: -; d_gene: -; CDR3aa: CSIPSTGTSTDTQYF; CDR3nt: TGCAGCATCCCTTCGACGGGGACTAGCACAGATACGCAGTATTTT
j_gene: TRBJ2-7; v_gene: TRBV4-3; abundance: -; d_gene: TRBD1; CDR3aa: CASSQEWAGGSYEQYF; CDR3nt: TGCGCCAGCAGCCAAGAATGGGCAGGGGGCTCCTACGAGCAGTACTTC
j_gene: TRBJ1-5; v_gene: TRBV7-9; abundance: -; d_gene: -; CDR3aa: CASSLGEVNRPQHF; CDR3nt: TGTGCCAGCAGCTTAGGGGAGGTGAATCGGCCCCAGCATTTT
j_gene: TRBJ2-7; v_gene: TRBV7-9; abundance: few; d_gene: -; CDR3aa: CASSAPGRNSYEQYF; CDR3nt: TGTGCCAGCAGCGCACCCGGGCGGAACTCCTACGAGCAGTACTTC
j_gene: TRBJ2-1; v_gene: TRBV20-1; abundance: once; d_gene: TRBD1; CDR3aa: CSARDRPFSYNEQFF; CDR3nt: TGCAGTGCTAGGGACAGGCCCTTCTCCTACAATGAGCAGTTCTTC
j_gene: TRBJ2-5; v_gene: TRBV4-3; abundance: -; d_gene: TRBD1; CDR3aa: CASSPNAGTGGFRTQYF; CDR3nt: TGCGCCAGCAGCCCGAATGCGGGGACAGGGGGCTTCAGGACCCAGTACTTC
j_gene: TRBJ2-4; v_gene: TRBV20-1; abundance: -; d_gene: TRBD2; CDR3aa: CSARELTSRDIQYF; CDR3nt: TGCAGTGCTAGAGAACTGACTAGCAGGGACATTCAGTACTTC
j_gene: TRBJ2-5; v_gene: TRBV6-2/TRBV6-3; abundance: -; d_gene: -; CDR3aa: CASSYGRGPYQETQYF; CDR3nt: TGTGCCAGCAGTTACGGAAGGGGCCCCTACCAAGAGACCCAGTACTTC
j_gene: TRBJ1-6; v_gene: TRBV20-1; abundance: few; d_gene: TRBD1; CDR3aa: CSARDPDRDRVAPLHF; CDR3nt: TGCAGTGCTAGAGATCCCGACCGGGACAGGGTAGCACCCCTCCACTTT
j_gene: TRBJ2-1; v_gene: TRBV7-2; abundance: -; d_gene: TRBD1; CDR3aa: CASSLRQGAKSDEQFF; CDR3nt: TGTGCCAGCAGCCTACGTCAGGGGGCGAAGTCGGATGAGCAGTTCTTC
j_gene: TRBJ2-5; v_gene: TRBV7-8; abundance: -; d_gene: -; CDR3aa: CASRSQGNEQYF; CDR3nt: TGTGCCAGCAGGTCCCAGGGGAATGAGCAGTACTTC
j_gene: TRBJ2-6; v_gene: TRBV20-1; abundance: -; d_gene: -; CDR3aa: CSAVGSGANVLTF; CDR3nt: TGCAGTGCAGTAGGCTCTGGGGCCAACGTCCTGACTTTC
j_gene: TRBJ2-4; v_gene: TRBV2; abundance: few; d_gene: -; CDR3aa: CASSEALAAHGNIQYF; CDR3nt: TGTGCCAGCAGTGAAGCGCTGGCCGCCCATGGAAACATTCAGTACTTC
j_gene: TRBJ2-3; v_gene: TRBV6-5; abundance: -; d_gene: TRBD2; CDR3aa: CASRASGGYFDTQYF; CDR3nt: TGTGCCAGCAGAGCTAGCGGGGGATATTTTGATACGCAGTATTTT
j_gene: TRBJ2-4; v_gene: TRBV9; abundance: -; d_gene: -; CDR3aa: CASSVDSGDGIQYF; CDR3nt: TGTGCCAGCAGCGTAGATTCGGGGGACGGCATTCAGTACTTC